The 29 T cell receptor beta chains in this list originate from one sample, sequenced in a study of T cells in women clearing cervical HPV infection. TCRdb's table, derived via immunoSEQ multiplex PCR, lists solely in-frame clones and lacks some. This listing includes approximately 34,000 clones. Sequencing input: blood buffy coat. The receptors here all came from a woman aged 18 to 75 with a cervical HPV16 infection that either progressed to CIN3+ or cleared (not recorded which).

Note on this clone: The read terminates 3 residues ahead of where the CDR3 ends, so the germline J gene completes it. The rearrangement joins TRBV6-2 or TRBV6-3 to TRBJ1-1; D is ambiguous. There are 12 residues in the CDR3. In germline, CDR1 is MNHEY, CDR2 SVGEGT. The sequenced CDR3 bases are TGTGCCAGCACCCCATTTTCGGGGGAA. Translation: CASTPFSGE. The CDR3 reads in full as CASTPFSGEAFF.

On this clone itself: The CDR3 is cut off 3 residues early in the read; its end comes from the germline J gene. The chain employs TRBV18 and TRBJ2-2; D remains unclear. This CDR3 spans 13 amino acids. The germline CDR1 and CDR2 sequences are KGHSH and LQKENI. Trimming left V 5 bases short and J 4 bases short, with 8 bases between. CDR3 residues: CASSSSRTGELFF. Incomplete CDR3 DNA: TGTGCCAGCTCATCCTCGCGCACCGGGGAG. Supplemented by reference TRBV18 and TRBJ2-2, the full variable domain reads NAGVMQNPRHLVRRRGQEARLRCSPMKGHSHVYWYRQLPEEGLKFMVYLQKENIIDESGMPKERFSAEFPKEGPSILRIQQVVRGDSAAYFCASSSSRTGELFFGEGSRLTVL.

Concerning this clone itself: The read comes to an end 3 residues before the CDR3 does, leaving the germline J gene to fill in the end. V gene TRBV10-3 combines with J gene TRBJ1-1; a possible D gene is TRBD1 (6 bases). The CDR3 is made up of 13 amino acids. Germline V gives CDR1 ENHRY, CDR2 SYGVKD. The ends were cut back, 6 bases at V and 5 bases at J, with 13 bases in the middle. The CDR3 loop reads CAIRGGANTEAFF. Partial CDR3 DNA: TGTGCCATCAGAGGGGGGGCTAATACTGAA.

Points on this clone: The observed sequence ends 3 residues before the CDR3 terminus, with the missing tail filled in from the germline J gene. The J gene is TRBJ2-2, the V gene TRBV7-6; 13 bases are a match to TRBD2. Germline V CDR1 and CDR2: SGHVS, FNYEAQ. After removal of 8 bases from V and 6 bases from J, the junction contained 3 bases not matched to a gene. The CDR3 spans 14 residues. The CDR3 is CASGLAGEAGELFF. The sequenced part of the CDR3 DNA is TGTGCCAGCGGACTAGCGGGAGAGGCCGGGGAG. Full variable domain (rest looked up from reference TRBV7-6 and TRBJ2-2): GAGVSQSPRYKVTKRGQDVALRCDPISGHVSLYWYRQALGQGPEFLTYFNYEAQQDKSGLPNDRFSAERPEGSISTLTIQRTEQRDSAMYRCASGLAGEAGELFFGEGSRLTVL.

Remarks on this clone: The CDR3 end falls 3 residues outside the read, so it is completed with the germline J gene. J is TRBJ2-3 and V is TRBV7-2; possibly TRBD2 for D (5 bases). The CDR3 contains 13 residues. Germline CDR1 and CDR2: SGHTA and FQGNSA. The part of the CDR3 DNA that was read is TGTGCCAGCAGCCCCCGGACTCAAGAGACG. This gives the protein CASSPRTQET. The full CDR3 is CASSPRTQETQYF.

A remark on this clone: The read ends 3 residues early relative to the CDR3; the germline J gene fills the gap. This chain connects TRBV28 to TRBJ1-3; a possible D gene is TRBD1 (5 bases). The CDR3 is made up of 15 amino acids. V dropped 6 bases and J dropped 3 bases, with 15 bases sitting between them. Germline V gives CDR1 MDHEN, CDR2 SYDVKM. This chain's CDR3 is CASSPAGGGGNTIYF. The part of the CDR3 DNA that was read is TGTGCCAGCAGCCCGGCGGGGGGTGGTGGAAACACC.

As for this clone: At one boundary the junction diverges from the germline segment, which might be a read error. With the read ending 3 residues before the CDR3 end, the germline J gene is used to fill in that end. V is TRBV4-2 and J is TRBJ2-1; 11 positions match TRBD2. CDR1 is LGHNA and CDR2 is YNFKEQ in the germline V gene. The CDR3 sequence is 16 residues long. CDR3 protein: CASSQGTSGGYNEQFF. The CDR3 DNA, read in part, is TGCGCCAGCAGCCAAGGGACTAGCGGAGGTTACAATGAG.

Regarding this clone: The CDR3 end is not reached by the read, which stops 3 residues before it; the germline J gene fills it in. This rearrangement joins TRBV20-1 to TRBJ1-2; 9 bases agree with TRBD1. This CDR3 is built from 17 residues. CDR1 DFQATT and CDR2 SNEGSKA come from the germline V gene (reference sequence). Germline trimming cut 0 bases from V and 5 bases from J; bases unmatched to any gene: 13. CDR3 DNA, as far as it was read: TGCAGTGCTAGAGATCCCGGGACAGGGAGTCCCCTATATGGC. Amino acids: CSARDPGTGSPLYG. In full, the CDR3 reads CSARDPGTGSPLYGYTF.

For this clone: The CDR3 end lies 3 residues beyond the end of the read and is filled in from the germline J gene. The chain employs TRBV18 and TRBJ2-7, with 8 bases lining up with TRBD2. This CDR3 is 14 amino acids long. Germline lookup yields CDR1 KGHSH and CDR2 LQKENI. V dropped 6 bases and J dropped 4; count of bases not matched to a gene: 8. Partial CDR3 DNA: TGTGCCAGCTCCGGGCTAGCGGGTCAATACGAG. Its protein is CASSGLAGQYE. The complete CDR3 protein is CASSGLAGQYEQYF.

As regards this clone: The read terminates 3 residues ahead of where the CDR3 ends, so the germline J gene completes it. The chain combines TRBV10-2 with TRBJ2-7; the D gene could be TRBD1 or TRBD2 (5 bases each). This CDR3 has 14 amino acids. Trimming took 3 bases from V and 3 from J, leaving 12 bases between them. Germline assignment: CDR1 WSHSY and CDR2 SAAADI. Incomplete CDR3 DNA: TGCGCCAGCAGTGAAGGGGAGCGATGCTACGAG. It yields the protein CASSEGERCYE. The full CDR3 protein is CASSEGERCYEQYF.

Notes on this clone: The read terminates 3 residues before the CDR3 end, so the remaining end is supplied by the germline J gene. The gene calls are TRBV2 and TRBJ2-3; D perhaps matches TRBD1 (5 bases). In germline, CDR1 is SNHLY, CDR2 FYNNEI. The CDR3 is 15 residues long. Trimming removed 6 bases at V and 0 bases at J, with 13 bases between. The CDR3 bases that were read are TGTGCCAGCAGCTCCCAGGGTGCTAGCACAGATACG. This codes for CASSSQGASTDT. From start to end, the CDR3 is CASSSQGASTDTQYF. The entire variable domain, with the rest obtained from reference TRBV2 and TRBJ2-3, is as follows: EPEVTQTPSHQVTQMGQEVILRCVPISNHLYFYWYRQILGQKVEFLVSFYNNEISEKSEIFDDQFSVERPDGSNFTLKIRSTKLEDSAMYFCASSSQGASTDTQYFGPGTRLTVL.

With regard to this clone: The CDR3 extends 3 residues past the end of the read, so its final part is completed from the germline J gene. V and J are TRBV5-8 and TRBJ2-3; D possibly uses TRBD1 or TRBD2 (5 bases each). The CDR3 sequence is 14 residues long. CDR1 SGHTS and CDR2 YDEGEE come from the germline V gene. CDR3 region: CASSLSTQGETQYF. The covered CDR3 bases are TGTGCCAGCAGCTTGTCCACCCAGGGAGAGACG.

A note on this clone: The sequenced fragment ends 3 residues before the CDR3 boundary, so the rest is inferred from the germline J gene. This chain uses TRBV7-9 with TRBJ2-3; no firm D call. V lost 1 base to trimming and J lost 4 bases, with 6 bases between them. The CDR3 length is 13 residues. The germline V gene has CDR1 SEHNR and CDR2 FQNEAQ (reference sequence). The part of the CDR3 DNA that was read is TGTGCCAGCAGCTTAGGTCTTCCAGATACG. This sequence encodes CASSLGLPDT. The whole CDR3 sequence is CASSLGLPDTQYF. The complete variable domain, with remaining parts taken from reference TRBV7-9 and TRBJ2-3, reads DTGVSQNPRHKITKRGQNVTFRCDPISEHNRLYWYRQTLGQGPEFLTYFQNEAQLEKSRLLSDRFSAERPKGSFSTLEIQRTEQGDSAMYLCASSLGLPDTQYFGPGTRLTVL.

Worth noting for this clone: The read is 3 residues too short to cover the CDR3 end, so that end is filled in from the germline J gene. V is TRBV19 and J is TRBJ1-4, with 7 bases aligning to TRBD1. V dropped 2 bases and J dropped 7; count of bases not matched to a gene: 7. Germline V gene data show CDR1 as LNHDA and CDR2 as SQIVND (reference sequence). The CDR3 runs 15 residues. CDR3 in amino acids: CASSISGAGGEKLFF. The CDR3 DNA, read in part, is TGTGCCAGTAGTATATCGGGGGCAGGGGGTGAAAAA.

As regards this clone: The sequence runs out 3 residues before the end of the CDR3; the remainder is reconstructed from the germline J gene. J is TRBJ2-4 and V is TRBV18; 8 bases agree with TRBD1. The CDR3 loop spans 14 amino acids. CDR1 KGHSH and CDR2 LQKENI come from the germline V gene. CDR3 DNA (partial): TGTGCCAGCTCACTGATACAGGGGGAAAATGGT. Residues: CASSLIQGENG. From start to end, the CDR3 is CASSLIQGENGQYF.

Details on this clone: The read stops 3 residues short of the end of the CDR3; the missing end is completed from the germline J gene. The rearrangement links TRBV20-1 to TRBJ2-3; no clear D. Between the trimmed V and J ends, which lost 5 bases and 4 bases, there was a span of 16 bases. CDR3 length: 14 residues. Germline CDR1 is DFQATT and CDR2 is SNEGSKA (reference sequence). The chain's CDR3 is CSAAVEGSADTQYF. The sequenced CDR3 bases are TGCAGTGCTGCCGTTGAAGGGTCGGCAGATACG.

The CDR3 bases that were read are TGCAGTGCTAGTAAAGGGGATGGCACAGATACG. Its translation is CSASKGDGTDT. The whole CDR3 sequence is CSASKGDGTDTQYF. This rearrangement joins TRBV20-1 to TRBJ2-3; D may be TRBD1 (5 bases). The read ends 3 residues before the CDR3 terminus; that terminus is restored from the germline J gene. V was clipped by 3 bases and J by 1 base, with 11 bases between them. The CDR3 totals 14 residues. Germline values: CDR1 DFQATT, CDR2 SNEGSKA (reference sequence).

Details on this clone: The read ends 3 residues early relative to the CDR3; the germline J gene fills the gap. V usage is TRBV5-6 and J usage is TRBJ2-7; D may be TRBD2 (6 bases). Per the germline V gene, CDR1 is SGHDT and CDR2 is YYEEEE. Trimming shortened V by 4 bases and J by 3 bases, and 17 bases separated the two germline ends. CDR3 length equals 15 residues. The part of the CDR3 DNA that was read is TGTGCCAGCAGCGTCAGGGTGGCGGGGTTCTACGAG. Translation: CASSVRVAGFYE. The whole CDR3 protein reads CASSVRVAGFYEQYF.

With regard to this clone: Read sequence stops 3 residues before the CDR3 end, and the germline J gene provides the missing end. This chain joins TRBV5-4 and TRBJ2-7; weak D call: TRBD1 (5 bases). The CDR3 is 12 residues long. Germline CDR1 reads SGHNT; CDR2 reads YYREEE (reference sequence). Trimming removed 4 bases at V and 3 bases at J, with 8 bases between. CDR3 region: CASSIDSYEQYF. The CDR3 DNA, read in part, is TGTGCCAGCAGCATTGACAGCTACGAG.

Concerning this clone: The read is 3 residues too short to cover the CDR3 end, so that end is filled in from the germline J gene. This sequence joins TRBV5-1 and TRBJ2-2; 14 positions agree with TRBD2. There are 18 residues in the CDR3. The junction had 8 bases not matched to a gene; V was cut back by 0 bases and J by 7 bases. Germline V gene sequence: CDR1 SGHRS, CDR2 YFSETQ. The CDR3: CASSLGPTSGGAVGELFF. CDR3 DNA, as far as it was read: TGCGCCAGCAGCTTGGGCCCGACTAGCGGGGGGGCCGTCGGGGAG.

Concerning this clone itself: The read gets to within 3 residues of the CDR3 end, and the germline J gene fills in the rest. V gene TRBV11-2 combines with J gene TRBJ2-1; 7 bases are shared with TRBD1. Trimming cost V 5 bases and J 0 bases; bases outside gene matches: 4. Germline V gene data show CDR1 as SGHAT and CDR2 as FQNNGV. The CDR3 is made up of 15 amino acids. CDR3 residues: CASSETGFSYNEQFF. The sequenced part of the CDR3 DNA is TGTGCCAGCAGCGAGACAGGGTTCTCCTACAATGAG.

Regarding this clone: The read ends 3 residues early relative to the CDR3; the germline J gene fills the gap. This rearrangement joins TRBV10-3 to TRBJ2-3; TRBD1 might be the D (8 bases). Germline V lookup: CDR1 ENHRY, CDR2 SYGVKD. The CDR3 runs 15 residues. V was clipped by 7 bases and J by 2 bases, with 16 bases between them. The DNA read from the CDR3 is TGTGCCATCACCGGACAGGGAGGGGACACAGATACG. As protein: CAITGQGGDTDT. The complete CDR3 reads CAITGQGGDTDTQYF.

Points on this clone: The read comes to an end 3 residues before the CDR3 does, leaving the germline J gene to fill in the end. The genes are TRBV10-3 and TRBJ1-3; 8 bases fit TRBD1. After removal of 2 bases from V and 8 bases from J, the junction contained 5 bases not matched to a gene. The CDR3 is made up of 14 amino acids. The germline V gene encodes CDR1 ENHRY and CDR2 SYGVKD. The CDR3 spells CAISEGQGTHTIYF. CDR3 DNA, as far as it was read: TGTGCCATCAGTGAGGGACAGGGAACGCACACC.

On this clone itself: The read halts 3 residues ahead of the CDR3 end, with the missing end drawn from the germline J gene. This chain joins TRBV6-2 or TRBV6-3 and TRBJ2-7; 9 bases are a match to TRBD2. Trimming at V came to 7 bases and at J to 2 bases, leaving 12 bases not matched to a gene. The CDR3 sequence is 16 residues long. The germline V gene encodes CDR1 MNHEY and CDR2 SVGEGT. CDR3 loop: CASKVAGAGVPYEQYF. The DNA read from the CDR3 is TGTGCCAGCAAAGTAGCGGGAGCCGGAGTTCCCTACGAG.

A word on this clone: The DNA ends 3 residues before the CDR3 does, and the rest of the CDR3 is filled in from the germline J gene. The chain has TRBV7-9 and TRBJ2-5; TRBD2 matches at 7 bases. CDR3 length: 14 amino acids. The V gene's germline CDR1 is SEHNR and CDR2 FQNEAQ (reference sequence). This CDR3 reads CASSLSGGRDTQYF. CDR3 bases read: TGTGCCAGCAGCTTATCCGGGGGGAGAGATACC.

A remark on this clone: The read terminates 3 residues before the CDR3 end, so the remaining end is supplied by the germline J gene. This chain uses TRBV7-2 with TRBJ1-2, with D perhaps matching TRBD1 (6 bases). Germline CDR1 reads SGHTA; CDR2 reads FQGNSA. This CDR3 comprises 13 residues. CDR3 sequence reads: CASSLDRVGGYTF. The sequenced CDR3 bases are TGTGCCAGCAGCTTAGACAGGGTTGGCGGC.

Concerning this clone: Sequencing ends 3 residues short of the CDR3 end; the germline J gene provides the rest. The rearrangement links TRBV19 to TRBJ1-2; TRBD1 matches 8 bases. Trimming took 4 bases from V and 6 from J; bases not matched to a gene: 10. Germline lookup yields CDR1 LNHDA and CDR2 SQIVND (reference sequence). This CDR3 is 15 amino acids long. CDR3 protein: CASSNKRTGSHGYTF. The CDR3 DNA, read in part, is TGTGCCAGTAGTAATAAACGGACAGGGAGTCATGGC.

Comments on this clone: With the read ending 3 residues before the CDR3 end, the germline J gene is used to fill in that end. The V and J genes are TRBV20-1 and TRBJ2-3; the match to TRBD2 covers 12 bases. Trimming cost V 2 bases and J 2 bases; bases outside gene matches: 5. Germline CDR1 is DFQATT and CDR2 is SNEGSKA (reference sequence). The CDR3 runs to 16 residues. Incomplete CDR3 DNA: TGCAGTGCTAGAACCGGGACTAGCGGGTTCACAGATACG. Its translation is CSARTGTSGFTDT. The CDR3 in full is CSARTGTSGFTDTQYF.

This CDR3 reads CASSSDRENQPQYF. Incomplete CDR3 DNA: TGTGCCAGCAGCTCCGACAGGGAAAATCAGCCG. The chain has TRBV7-9 and TRBJ2-3; TRBD1 aligns across 7 bases. Coverage ceases 3 residues before the CDR3 finishes, and the germline J gene fills in the end. The CDR3 runs to 14 residues. Per the germline V gene, CDR1 is SEHNR and CDR2 is FQNEAQ (reference sequence).